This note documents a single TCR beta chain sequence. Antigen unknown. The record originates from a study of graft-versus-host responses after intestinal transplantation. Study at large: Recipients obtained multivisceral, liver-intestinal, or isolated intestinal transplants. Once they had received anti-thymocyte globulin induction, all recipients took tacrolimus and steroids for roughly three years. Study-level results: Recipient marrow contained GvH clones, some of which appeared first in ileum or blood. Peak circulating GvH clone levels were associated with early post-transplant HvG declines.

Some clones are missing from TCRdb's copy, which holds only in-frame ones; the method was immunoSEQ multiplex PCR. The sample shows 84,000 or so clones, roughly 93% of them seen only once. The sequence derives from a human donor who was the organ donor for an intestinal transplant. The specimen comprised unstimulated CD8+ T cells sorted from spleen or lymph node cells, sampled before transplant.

The CDR3 DNA reads TGTGCCAGCAGCCCGACGGGGACAGGACCGCTAGGTGATGGCTACACCTTC. Residues: CASSPTGTGPLGDGYTF. The chain employs TRBV7-9 and TRBJ1-2; 8 nucleotides align to TRBD1. V lost 5 bases to trimming and J lost 6 bases; unmatched junction nucleotides: 17. The CDR3 is 17 amino acids. CDR1 is SEHNR, CDR2 FQNEAQ, per germline (reference sequence). Filled out from reference TRBV7-9 and TRBJ1-2, the complete variable domain reads DTGVSQNPRHKITKRGQNVTFRCDPISEHNRLYWYRQTLGQGPEFLTYFQNEAQLEKSRLLSDRFSAERPKGSFSTLEIQRTEQGDSAMYLCASSPTGTGPLGDGYTFGSGTRLTVV.